These 23 T cell receptor beta chains came from one sample sequenced in a study of shared clonotypes between healthy human individuals. The data were produced by immunoSEQ multiplex PCR, yet TCRdb's version contains in-frame clones alone and is incomplete. The sample lists 2,500,000 or so clones; 85% to 95% were seen once. Input material: naive CD4+ T cells from PBMCs. Subset: CD45RA+ positively selected. These receptors were obtained from a man aged 18 to 30 in good health. Some clones in this sample may be carry-over from other donors' samples.

This clone has just one count. Other DNA sequences in the sample encode the same CDR3. In DNA, the CDR3 is TGTGCCAGCTCACCACCGGAGGGCACCGGGGAGCTGTTTTTT. Encoded protein: CASSPPEGTGELFF. J is TRBJ2-2 and V is TRBV18; weak D call: TRBD2 (6 bases). The CDR3 sequence is 14 residues long. The V and J ends lost 0 bases and 4 bases respectively, with 6 bases between them. CDR1 is KGHSH, CDR2 LQKENI, per germline.

V usage is TRBV7-9 and J usage is TRBJ2-7; D is perhaps TRBD1 (6 bases). Per the germline V gene, CDR1 is SEHNR and CDR2 is FQNEAQ (reference sequence). This CDR3 is 15 amino acids long. The V end was cut by 4 bases, the J end by 3 bases, with 16 bases between. CDR3 DNA: TGTGCCAGCAGCTCCAGGGGAAGTCGAGTCTACGAGCAGTACTTC. Translation: CASSSRGSRVYEQYF.

This chain joins TRBV5-1 and TRBJ2-3; 7 bases map to TRBD1. This CDR3 has 16 amino acids. CDR1 and CDR2 (germline): SGHRS, YFSETQ. V shed 4 bases, J shed 1 base, and the junction held 9 bases outside the gene matches. CDR3 in DNA: TGCGCCAGCAGCATTCCCCTCCAGGGGGGCACAGATACGCAGTATTTT. This codes for CASSIPLQGGTDTQYF.

This chain joins TRBV7-9 and TRBJ1-4; TRBD1 is a possible D gene (6 bases). The CDR3 spans 16 residues. Trimming stripped 6 bases from V and 6 bases from J, with 20 bases between. The germline gives CDR1 SEHNR, CDR2 FQNEAQ (reference sequence). In nucleotides, the CDR3 is TGTGCCAGCAGTCGACGGGGGCGAGGATTTGATGAAAAACTGTTTTTT. Translating it yields CASSRRGRGFDEKLFF. Based on the CDR3 plus reference TRBV7-9 and TRBJ1-4, the full variable domain is DTGVSQNPRHKITKRGQNVTFRCDPISEHNRLYWYRQTLGQGPEFLTYFQNEAQLEKSRLLSDRFSAERPKGSFSTLEIQRTEQGDSAMYLCASSRRGRGFDEKLFFGSGTQLSVL.

This chain uses TRBV9 with TRBJ1-1; maybe TRBD1 (5 bases). Germline CDR1 is SGDLS and CDR2 is YYNGEE. This CDR3 has 14 amino acids. V was pared by 4 bases and J by 5 bases, with 15 bases between. CDR3 sequence reads: CASSPHLGGTEAFF. The CDR3 DNA sequence: TGTGCCAGCAGCCCACACCTGGGGGGGACTGAAGCTTTCTTT.

The chain is built from TRBV25-1 and TRBJ2-5, with D perhaps matching TRBD2 (8 bases). Per germline, CDR1 MGHDK and CDR2 SYGVNS. This CDR3 spans 15 amino acids. Trimming pared 11 bases from V and 1 base from J, leaving 20 bases between. In nucleotides, the CDR3 is TGTGCCCGGGGGGGAGGGGACAGCGTCCAAGAGACCCAGTACTTC. It translates to CARGGGDSVQETQYF.

The chain combines TRBV7-3 with TRBJ2-2, with 7 bases matching TRBD2. The CDR3 is made up of 17 amino acids. The V gene end was trimmed by 6 bases and the J gene end by 7 bases; junction bases not matched to a gene: 17. CDR1 and CDR2 (germline): SGHTA, FQGTGA. CDR3 sequence reads: CASRIRGGRLEDGELFF. The DNA of the CDR3 is TGTGCCAGCAGGATAAGGGGCGGGAGACTTGAGGACGGGGAGCTGTTTTTT.

The chain carries TRBV6-1 and TRBJ1-1; weak D call: TRBD1 (6 bases). Germline values: CDR1 MNHNS, CDR2 SASEGT. V was clipped by 3 bases and J by 11 bases, with 22 bases between them. The CDR3 is made up of 15 amino acids. The CDR3 here is CASSERTRRGISAFF. The CDR3 nucleotides read TGTGCCAGCAGTGAGCGGACAAGGAGGGGGATCTCGGCTTTCTTT.

This clone was detected only once. The chain carries TRBV7-3 and TRBJ2-1; D unresolved. This CDR3 spans 16 amino acids. Germline V CDR1 and CDR2: SGHTA, FQGTGA. Trimming left V 1 base short and J 2 bases short, with 12 bases between. DNA for the CDR3: TGTGCCAGCAGCTTAATAGCCACCCGAACCTACAATGAGCAGTTCTTC. This codes for CASSLIATRTYNEQFF.

The gene calls are TRBV19 and TRBJ1-2; D remains unclear. Looked up from germline, CDR1 is LNHDA and CDR2 is SQIVND (reference sequence). This CDR3 has 13 amino acids. Deletions cut 3 bases from V and 6 bases from J, with 11 bases between. The CDR3 DNA reads TGTGCCAGTAGTATCGGAGGTGGAAATGGCTACACCTTC. Translated, it gives CASSIGGGNGYTF.

The chain uses TRBV6-5 and TRBJ1-3; D is undetermined. Deletions cut 4 bases from V and 0 bases from J, with 10 bases between. The CDR3 length is 15 residues. Germline CDR1 MNHEY, CDR2 SVGAGI. CDR3 residues: CASSSTADSGNTIYF. CDR3 bases: TGTGCCAGCAGTTCAACAGCGGACTCTGGAAACACCATATATTTT.

A word on this clone: This sample also contains other DNA sequences that code for the same CDR3. V is TRBV5-1 and J is TRBJ1-4; 7 positions match TRBD1. The CDR3 loop spans 14 amino acids. Per the germline V gene, CDR1 is SGHRS and CDR2 is YFSETQ. After removal of 4 bases from V and 8 bases from J, the junction contained 8 bases not matched to a gene. CDR3 coding DNA: TGCGCCAGCAGCCCTACAGGGGCGGGAGAAAAACTGTTTTTT. It is translated as CASSPTGAGEKLFF.

V and J are TRBV7-3 and TRBJ2-2, with D hard to call. The CDR3 length is 16 residues. Germline lookup yields CDR1 SGHTA and CDR2 FQGTGA. V lost 0 bases to trimming and J lost 0 bases, with 8 bases between them. The CDR3 spells CASSLTVASNTGELFF. In DNA form, the CDR3 reads TGTGCCAGCAGCTTAACTGTGGCTTCGAACACCGGGGAGCTGTTTTTT. The whole variable domain, remainder taken from reference TRBV7-3 and TRBJ2-2, is GAGVSQTPSNKVTEKGKYVELRCDPISGHTALYWYRQSLGQGPEFLIYFQGTGAADDSGLPNDRFFAVRPEGSVSTLKIQRTERGDSAVYLCASSLTVASNTGELFFGEGSRLTVL.

The gene calls are TRBV7-9 and TRBJ2-5, with D tentatively TRBD1 (5 bases). V shed 0 bases and J shed 4 bases, with 12 bases lying between them. Germline V gene sequence: CDR1 SEHNR, CDR2 FQNEAQ (reference sequence). CDR3 length: 15 residues. The DNA for the CDR3 is TGTGCCAGCAGCTTAGCGTGGGGCAGCCGAGAGACCCAGTACTTC. Translation: CASSLAWGSRETQYF.

The chain recombines TRBV7-9 with TRBJ2-3; D might be TRBD1 (7 bases). Per the germline V gene, CDR1 is SEHNR and CDR2 is FQNEAQ (reference sequence). CDR3 length: 16 amino acids. V was shortened by 2 bases and J by 3 bases, with 15 bases between the two germline ends. Written as DNA, the CDR3 is TGTGCCAGCAGCTTACCCAGGGGGGCTCAAACAGATACGCAGTATTTT. This encodes CASSLPRGAQTDTQYF.

The genes are TRBV6-6 and TRBJ2-7, with 7 positions matching TRBD1. Germline loops: CDR1 MNHNY, CDR2 SVGAGI (reference sequence). There are 12 residues in the CDR3. V lost 5 bases to trimming and J lost 5 bases; unmatched junction nucleotides: 3. CDR3 amino acids: CASSATGDEQYF. CDR3 DNA: TGTGCCAGCAGTGCCACAGGGGACGAGCAGTACTTC.

The table lists this clone with a few counts. Other DNA variants within this sample encode the same CDR3. The chain links TRBV6-5 to TRBJ1-5, with D unclear. The CDR3 runs to 13 residues. The V gene's germline CDR1 is MNHEY and CDR2 SVGAGI. V lost 0 bases and J lost 4, with 4 bases in between. The CDR3: CASSYSVNQPQHF. In nucleotides, the CDR3 is TGTGCCAGCAGTTACTCGGTTAATCAGCCCCAGCATTTT.

The V and J genes are TRBV7-2 and TRBJ2-1, with D unresolved. Per the germline V gene, CDR1 is SGHTA and CDR2 is FQGNSA. V lost 5 bases to trimming and J lost 12 bases, with 14 bases between them. The CDR3 loop spans 12 amino acids. CDR3 protein: CASSRNGLSQFF. Here the CDR3 DNA reads TGTGCCAGCAGCCGCAATGGGTTGTCGCAGTTCTTC.

Turning to this clone: The same CDR3 also results from other DNA sequences found in this sample. This chain links TRBV5-8 with TRBJ2-1; perhaps TRBD2 as D (6 bases). The germline CDR1 and CDR2 sequences are SGHTS and YDEGEE. The CDR3 extends over 15 amino acids. Trimming removed 2 bases from V and 0 bases from J, with 9 bases in between. The CDR3 loop is CASSLRGGSYNEQFF. The CDR3 DNA reads as TGTGCCAGCAGCTTAAGGGGAGGCTCCTACAATGAGCAGTTCTTC.

The chain combines TRBV30 with TRBJ2-5; 7 nucleotides agree with TRBD1. The germline gives CDR1 GTSNPN, CDR2 SVGIG (reference sequence). CDR3 size: 14 residues. The V and J ends lost 3 bases and 2 bases, in that order; junction bases with no gene match: 6. The CDR3 sequence is CAWSRGTGQETQYF. Here the CDR3 DNA reads TGTGCCTGGAGCAGGGGGACGGGACAAGAGACCCAGTACTTC.

The J gene is TRBJ2-1, the V gene TRBV6-1; no firm D call. The CDR3 is 15 amino acids. Trimming left V 7 bases short and J 2 bases short, with 15 bases between. Germline loops: CDR1 MNHNS, CDR2 SASEGT. The CDR3 nucleotides read TGTGCCAGCATCGAGAGGTTCCGGACCTACAATGAGCAGTTCTTC. Residues: CASIERFRTYNEQFF.

This rearrangement joins TRBV11-2 to TRBJ2-1, with 11 bases aligning to TRBD1. The V gene end was trimmed by 5 bases and the J gene end by 6 bases; junction bases not matched to a gene: 6. This CDR3 contains 15 residues. Per the germline V gene, CDR1 is SGHAT and CDR2 is FQNNGV. For the CDR3, the DNA is TGTGCCAGCAGCCAGCCCGGGACAGGGGGCAATGAGCAGTTCTTC. It codes for CASSQPGTGGNEQFF.

This clone came up once. V and J are TRBV7-8 and TRBJ2-7, with TRBD1 as a possible D gene (6 bases). Germline CDR1 and CDR2: SGHVS and FQNEAQ. Between the trimmed V and J ends, which lost 5 bases and 1 base, there was a span of 15 bases. The CDR3 runs to 15 residues. CDR3 region: CASSPQGRNSYEQYF. CDR3 nucleotides: TGTGCCAGCAGCCCACAGGGACGGAATTCCTACGAGCAGTACTTC. The full variable domain, rest sourced from reference TRBV7-8 and TRBJ2-7, is GAGVSQSPRYKVAKRGQDVALRCDPISGHVSLFWYQQALGQGPEFLTYFQNEAQLDKSGLPSDRFFAERPEGSVSTLKIQRTQQEDSAVYLCASSPQGRNSYEQYFGPGTRLTVT.